This T cell receptor beta chain was obtained from a study of cytomegalovirus exposure and HLA in healthy donors. General study findings and limits: Within a later analysis, the majority of CMV-associated TCR beta chains appeared HLA-restricted. Later analysis revealed greater clonal expansion in HLA-associated TCR beta chains than in equally common others. According to reports, the classifier identified cytomegalovirus status with high specificity and sensitivity.

This PCR relied on a set of 60 Vbeta primers and 13 Jbeta primers. Clones were sequenced by immunoSEQ multiplex PCR, and TCRdb holds only the in-frame ones, with some missing. This table has more than 130,000 clones, just under 80% appearing once. This CDR3 region has 14 residues. Germline CDR1 reads MDHEN; CDR2 reads SYDVKM. V was pared by 6 bases and J by 3 bases, with 14 bases between. A remark on this clone: Its antigen is unidentified.

Sequencing used PBMCs. This TCR came from a man aged 25 to 40 in good health and CMV-seronegative. The chain is built from TRBV28 and TRBJ1-1; D possibly corresponds to TRBD1 (5 bases). The DNA for the CDR3 is TGTGCCAGCAGCTCCCCCCAGGGCCACACTGAAGCTTTCTTT. It encodes CASSSPQGHTEAFF.